This TCR beta chain emerged from a study of blood T cell repertoires in COVID-19. Sequencing used immunoSEQ multiplex PCR; TCRdb keeps in-frame clones, though not all of them. The repertoire includes about 150,000 clones, around 85% of them detected once, and 6.5% to 9.5% sits in the top ten. Seattle patients were enrolled during active infection and followed longitudinally. This clone was picked up one time. Other DNA sequences in the same sample also yield this CDR3. From germline, CDR1 is KGHSH and CDR2 LQKENI. The CDR3 loop spans 14 amino acids. V lost 3 bases and J lost 1; bases outside the gene matches: 2.

Sequenced material: peripheral blood. The receptor was derived from a woman older than 75 with COVID-19, enrolled during active disease. The V and J genes are TRBV18 and TRBJ1-1, with 7 bases that match TRBD1. DNA of the CDR3: TGTGCCAGCTCACCTAGACAGGGGAACACTGAAGCTTTCTTT. Translating it yields CASSPRQGNTEAFF.